A selection of T cell receptor beta chains follows, all from one sample in a study of blood T cells in healthy people across ages. A single record per CDR3 protein comes from TCRdb applying MiXCR to the 5' RACE reads. The sample includes around 1,500,000 distinct CDR3 sequences, 28% of them seen just once. Sequencing input: blood. These receptors were obtained from a woman aged 25 to 45 in good health. CDR3s include the opening cysteine and the closing phenylalanine or tryptophan. The order of the fields is J gene, D gene, V gene, clone size, CDR3 DNA, CDR3 protein. D genes are given only for firm matches. For some rows the clone size is stated as once, few or many, or as a class when expanded; others skip it.

>TRBJ2-1|TRBD2|TRBV20-1|-
TGCAGTGCGGCGGGGGTAGAGCAGTTCTTC
CSAAGVEQFF
>TRBJ1-3|TRBD1|TRBV7-2|-
TGTGCCAGCAGCTTAGCCCCACAGGGGGCTCGTGGAAACACCATATATTTT
CASSLAPQGARGNTIYF
>TRBJ1-4|TRBD1|TRBV6-1|-
TGTGCCAGCAGAGCGTTGGGACAGGGTCGTCACCCTTCTCTTAATGAAAAACTGTTTTTT
CASRALGQGRHPSLNEKLFF
>TRBJ2-3|-|TRBV12-3/TRBV12-4|few
TGTGCCAGCAACCTAGGGGGGGTAGATACGCAGTATTTT
CASNLGGVDTQYF
>TRBJ1-6|-|TRBV5-1|few
TGCGCCAGCAGCTTGGGAATTTATAATTCACCCCTCCACTTT
CASSLGIYNSPLHF
>TRBJ2-7|TRBD2|TRBV7-9|-
TGTGCCAGCAGCTTAGTTCGGCTAGCGGGTTACGAGCAGTACTTC
CASSLVRLAGYEQYF
>TRBJ2-7|-|TRBV24-1|few
TGTGCCACCAGGCAAGAGCAGTACTTC
CATRQEQYF
>TRBJ2-7|TRBD2|TRBV20-1|few
TGCAGTGCTACGCCGGGGGCCGGCGGGAGGGCCGGGAACGAGCAGTACTTC
CSATPGAGGRAGNEQYF
>TRBJ2-7|-|TRBV5-1|many
TGCGCCAGCAGTGGGGAGTCCTACGAGCAGTACTTC
CASSGESYEQYF
>TRBJ2-1|-|TRBV6-6|few
TGTGCCAGCAGTTACCCCGCTCGGGAGCAGTTCTTC
CASSYPAREQFF
>TRBJ2-1|TRBD2|TRBV10-2|many
TGCGCCAGCAGTGGGTGGACTAGCGGGGACTTGAGCTCCTACAATGAGCAGTTCTTC
CASSGWTSGDLSSYNEQFF
>TRBJ2-2|TRBD1|TRBV24-1|-
TGTGCCACCGACACCGGGACAGGCGTCGGGGAGCTGTTTTTT
CATDTGTGVGELFF
>TRBJ1-2|-|TRBV5-1|many
TGCGCCAGCAGCTTGGGAGGCAGGGAAGCCGGCTACACCTTC
CASSLGGREAGYTF
>TRBJ2-3|-|TRBV27|few
TGTGCCAGCAGTTTCGTTCGGGGAACAGATACGCAGTATTTT
CASSFVRGTDTQYF
>TRBJ1-2|-|TRBV18|-
TGTGCCAGCTCACTCGTTAGTGTGGGCGGTGACTATGGCTACACCTTC
CASSLVSVGGDYGYTF
>TRBJ2-3|-|TRBV7-2|-
TGTGCCAGCTGTTTCGGTGGCGGCCTCCGGGTAGATACGCAGTATTTT
CASCFGGGLRVDTQYF
>TRBJ1-4|-|TRBV2|-
TGTGCCAGCAGGATCCGGGACCAGCATAATGAAAAACTGTTTTTT
CASRIRDQHNEKLFF
>TRBJ2-3|TRBD2|TRBV12-3/TRBV12-4|few
TGTGCCAGCAGTTTAGCTACTAGCGGGAGGGCGGCAGATACGCAGTATTTT
CASSLATSGRAADTQYF
>TRBJ1-1|-|TRBV3-1|-
TGTGCCAGCAGCCAAGGCCAGGGTTACACTGAAGCTTTCTTT
CASSQGQGYTEAFF
>TRBJ2-4|-|TRBV3-1|-
TGTGCCAGCAGCCAAGCTTTTCTAGCCAAAAACATTCAGTACTTC
CASSQAFLAKNIQYF
>TRBJ2-7|-|TRBV2|-
TGTGCCAGCAGTGCTGACCGTTCCTACGAGCAGTACTTC
CASSADRSYEQYF
>TRBJ2-7|-|TRBV11-2|few
TGTGCCAGCAGCCCCGGACGACTGGCGGGGACCTACGAGCAGTACTTC
CASSPGRLAGTYEQYF
>TRBJ2-3|TRBD2|TRBV20-1|few
TGCAGTGCTGCCCTAGCGGGAGGGCCGAATAGTGGGGCAGATACGCAGTATTTT
CSAALAGGPNSGADTQYF
>TRBJ2-7|-|TRBV7-2|few
TGTGCCACCAGGGAGGGGGCCGTCTCGGGGGAGCAGTACTTC
CATREGAVSGEQYF
>TRBJ2-1|-|TRBV6-6|few
TGTGCCAGCGGACCAGGACTAATCAATGAGCAGTTCTTC
CASGPGLINEQFF
>TRBJ2-7|-|TRBV12-3/TRBV12-4|few
TGTGCCAGCAGACTCCAGGTTGGGGAGCAGTACTTC
CASRLQVGEQYF
>TRBJ1-5|TRBD1|TRBV20-1|-
TGCAGTGCTATCTACCGCGGACAGGGGATAGGACAGCCCCAGCATTTT
CSAIYRGQGIGQPQHF
>TRBJ2-4|TRBD1|TRBV12-3/TRBV12-4|many
TGTGCCAGCACTCTACAGGGGAAGGGGGCCAAAAACATTCAGTACTTC
CASTLQGKGAKNIQYF
>TRBJ2-2|-|TRBV7-2|-
TGTGCCAGCAGCTTAGCCGGGGTCCTCACCGGGGAGCTGTTTTTT
CASSLAGVLTGELFF
>TRBJ2-5|-|TRBV7-2|-
TGTGCCAGCAGGTATTACGGTTCCGGGGAGACCCAGTACTTC
CASRYYGSGETQYF
>TRBJ1-2|-|TRBV20-1|many
TGCAGTGCTAGAGATGACTGGGGCCGCCGAGGCTACACCTTC
CSARDDWGRRGYTF
>TRBJ2-7|-|TRBV7-2|-
TGTGCCAGCGCAGAGGGGAGCTACGAGCAGTACTTC
CASAEGSYEQYF
>TRBJ2-5|TRBD2|TRBV20-1|-
TGCAGTGCCTCGGGTAGCGGGGTCCGGCGAGAGACCCAGTACTTC
CSASGSGVRRETQYF
>TRBJ2-7|-|TRBV7-2|many
TGTGCCAGCAGCGCGCAACCGGGACCCCTCTACGAGCAGTACTTC
CASSAQPGPLYEQYF
>TRBJ1-5|TRBD1|TRBV7-9|-
TGTGCCAGCAGTACACAGGGGGCAGGTCAGCCCCAGCATTTT
CASSTQGAGQPQHF
>TRBJ2-7|TRBD1|TRBV18|few
TGTGCCAGCTCACCAAACCGGGACAGGGCAACCCACGAGCAGTACTTC
CASSPNRDRATHEQYF
>TRBJ1-2|TRBD1|TRBV6-6|few
TGTGCCAGCAGGTCGCCCGGACAGGGACTTGGCTACACCTTC
CASRSPGQGLGYTF
>TRBJ1-5|TRBD1|TRBV12-3/TRBV12-4|few
TGTGCCAGCAGTTTAGAAGGACAGGGCCAGCCCCAGCATTTT
CASSLEGQGQPQHF
>TRBJ2-7|TRBD1|TRBV30|-
TGTGCCTGGAGCCGGGACAGGGCCCACGAGCAGTACTTC
CAWSRDRAHEQYF
>TRBJ2-3|TRBD2|TRBV27|-
TGTGCCAGCAGTTCCACAGGCGGGGGGAACACAGATACGCAGTATTTT
CASSSTGGGNTDTQYF